This T cell receptor (beta chain) was obtained from a study of Graves' ophthalmopathy and Graves' hyperthyroidism. RNA transcripts provided the template for amplifying TCR beta CDR3 regions. Investigators did first-round RT-PCR with HTBI primers, then second-round multiplex PCR. TCRdb analysed the multiplex PCR reads with MiXCR anew, one entry per CDR3 protein. The data contain a few hundred thousand distinct CDR3 sequences, 17% of them singletons. V was trimmed by 2 bases and J by 4 bases, leaving 8 bases between them. This CDR3 has 13 amino acids. The V gene's germline CDR1 is MDHEN and CDR2 SYDVKM. Overall study results and limits: A classifier, a 13-signature model, separated ophthalmopathy from stable hyperthyroidism with 87.88% sensitivity and about 82% specificity.

This clonotype was recorded at least ten times. Antigen unknown. This TCR was recovered from an adult woman with stable Graves' hyperthyroidism. This sequence joins TRBV28 and TRBJ1-2; D not certain. Input material: peripheral blood. In DNA form, the CDR3 reads TGTGCCAGCAGTTTAGGAGGAACCTATGGCTACACCTTC. Its protein product is CASSLGGTYGYTF.